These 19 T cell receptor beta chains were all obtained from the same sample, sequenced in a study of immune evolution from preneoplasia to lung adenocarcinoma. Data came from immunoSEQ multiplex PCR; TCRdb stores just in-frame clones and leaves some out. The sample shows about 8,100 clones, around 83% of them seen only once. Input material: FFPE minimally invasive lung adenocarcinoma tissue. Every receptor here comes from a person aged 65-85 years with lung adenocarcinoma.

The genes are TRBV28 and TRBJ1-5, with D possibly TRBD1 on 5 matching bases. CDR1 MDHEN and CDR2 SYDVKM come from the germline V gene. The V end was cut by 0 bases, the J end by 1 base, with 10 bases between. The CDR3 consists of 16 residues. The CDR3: CASSLWGGMSNQPQHF. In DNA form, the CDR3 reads TGTGCCAGCAGTTTATGGGGGGGAATGAGCAATCAGCCCCAGCATTTT.

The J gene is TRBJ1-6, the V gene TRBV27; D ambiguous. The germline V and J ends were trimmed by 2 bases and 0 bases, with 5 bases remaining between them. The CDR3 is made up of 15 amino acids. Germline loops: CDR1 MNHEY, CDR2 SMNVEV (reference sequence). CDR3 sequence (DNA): TGTGCCAGCAGTTTAAACCCCTCCTATAATTCACCCCTCCACTTT. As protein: CASSLNPSYNSPLHF.

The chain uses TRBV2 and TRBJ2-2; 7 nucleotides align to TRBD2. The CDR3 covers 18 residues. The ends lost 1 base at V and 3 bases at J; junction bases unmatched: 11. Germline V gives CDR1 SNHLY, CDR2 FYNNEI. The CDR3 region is CASSEVTGGRRYTGELFF. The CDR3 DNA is TGTGCCAGCAGTGAAGTAACGGGAGGACGCCGGTACACCGGGGAGCTGTTTTTT.

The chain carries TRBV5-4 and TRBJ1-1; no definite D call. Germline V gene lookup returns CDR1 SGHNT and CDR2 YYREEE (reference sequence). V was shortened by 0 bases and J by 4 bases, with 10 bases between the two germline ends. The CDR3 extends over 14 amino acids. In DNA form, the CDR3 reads TGTGCCAGCAGCTTGGTCCTCCGGCCCACTGAAGCTTTCTTT. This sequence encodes CASSLVLRPTEAFF. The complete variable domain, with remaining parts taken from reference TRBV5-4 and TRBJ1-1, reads ETGVTQSPTHLIKTRGQQVTLRCSSQSGHNTVSWYQQALGQGPQFIFQYYREEENGRGNFPPRFSGLQFPNYSSELNVNALELDDSALYLCASSLVLRPTEAFFGQGTRLTVV.

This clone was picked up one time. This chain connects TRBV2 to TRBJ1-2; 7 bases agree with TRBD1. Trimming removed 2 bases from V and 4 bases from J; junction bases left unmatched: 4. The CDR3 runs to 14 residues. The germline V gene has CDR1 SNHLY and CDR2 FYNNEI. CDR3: CASSERQGTYGYTF. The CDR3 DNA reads TGTGCCAGCAGTGAAAGACAGGGTACCTATGGCTACACCTTC.

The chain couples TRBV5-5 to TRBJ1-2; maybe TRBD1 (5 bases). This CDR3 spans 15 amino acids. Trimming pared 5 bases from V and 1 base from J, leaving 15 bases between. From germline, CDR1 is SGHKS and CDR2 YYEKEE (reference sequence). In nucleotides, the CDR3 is TGTGCCAGCAGTCCTTACGGGACTTATAACTATGGCTACACCTTC. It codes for CASSPYGTYNYGYTF.

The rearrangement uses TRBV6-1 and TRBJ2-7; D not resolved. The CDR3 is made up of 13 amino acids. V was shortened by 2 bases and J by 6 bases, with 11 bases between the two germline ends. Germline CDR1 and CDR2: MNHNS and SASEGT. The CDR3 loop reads CASSEYRTGEQYF. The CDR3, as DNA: TGTGCCAGCAGTGAATATCGAACCGGCGAGCAGTACTTC.

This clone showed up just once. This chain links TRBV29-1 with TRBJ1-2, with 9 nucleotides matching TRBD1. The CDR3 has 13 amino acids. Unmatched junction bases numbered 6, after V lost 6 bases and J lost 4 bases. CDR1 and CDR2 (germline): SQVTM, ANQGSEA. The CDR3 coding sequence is TGCAGCGTGGGACAGGGACAAGGCTATGGCTACACCTTC. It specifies CSVGQGQGYGYTF. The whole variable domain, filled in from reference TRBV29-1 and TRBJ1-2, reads SAVISQKPSRDICQRGTSLTIQCQVDSQVTMMFWYRQQPGQSLTLIATANQGSEATYESGFVIDKFPISRPNLTFSTLTVSNMSPEDSSIYLCSVGQGQGYGYTFGSGTRLTVV.

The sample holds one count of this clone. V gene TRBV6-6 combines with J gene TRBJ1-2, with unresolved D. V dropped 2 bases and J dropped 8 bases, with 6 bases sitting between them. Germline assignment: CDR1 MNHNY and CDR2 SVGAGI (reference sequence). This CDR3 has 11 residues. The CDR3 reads CASSYRTGYTF. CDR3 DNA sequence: TGTGCCAGCAGTTACCGGACGGGCTACACCTTC.

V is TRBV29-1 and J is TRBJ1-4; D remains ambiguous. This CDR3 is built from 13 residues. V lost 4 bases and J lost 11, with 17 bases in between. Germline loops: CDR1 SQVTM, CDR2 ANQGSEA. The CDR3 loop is CSVGDITEWKLFF. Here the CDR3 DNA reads TGCAGCGTTGGTGACATAACCGAGTGGAAACTGTTTTTT. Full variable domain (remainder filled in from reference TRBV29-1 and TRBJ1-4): SAVISQKPSRDICQRGTSLTIQCQVDSQVTMMFWYRQQPGQSLTLIATANQGSEATYESGFVIDKFPISRPNLTFSTLTVSNMSPEDSSIYLCSVGDITEWKLFFGSGTQLSVL.

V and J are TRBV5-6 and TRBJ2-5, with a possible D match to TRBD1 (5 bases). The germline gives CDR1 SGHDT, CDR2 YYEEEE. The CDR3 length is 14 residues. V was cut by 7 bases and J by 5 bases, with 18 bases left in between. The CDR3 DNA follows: TGTGCCAGCCGCCATGTGGGGCCGAGGGAGACCCAGTACTTC. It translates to CASRHVGPRETQYF. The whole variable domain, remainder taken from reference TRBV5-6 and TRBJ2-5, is DAGVTQSPTHLIKTRGQQVTLRCSPKSGHDTVSWYQQALGQGPQFIFQYYEEEERQRGNFPDRFSGHQFPNYSSELNVNALLLGDSALYLCASRHVGPRETQYFGPGTRLLVL.

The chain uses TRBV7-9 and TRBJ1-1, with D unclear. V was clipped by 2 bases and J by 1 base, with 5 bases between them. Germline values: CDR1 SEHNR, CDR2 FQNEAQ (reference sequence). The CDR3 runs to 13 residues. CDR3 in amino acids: CASSLSGNTEAFF. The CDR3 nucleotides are TGTGCCAGCAGCTTATCGGGGAACACTGAAGCTTTCTTT.

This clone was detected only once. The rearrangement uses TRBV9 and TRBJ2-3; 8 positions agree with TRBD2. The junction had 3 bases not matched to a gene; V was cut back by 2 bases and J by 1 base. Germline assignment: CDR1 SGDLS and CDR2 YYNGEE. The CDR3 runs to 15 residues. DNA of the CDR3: TGTGCCAGCAGCGTGGCCGGGAGGGGCACAGATACGCAGTATTTT. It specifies CASSVAGRGTDTQYF.

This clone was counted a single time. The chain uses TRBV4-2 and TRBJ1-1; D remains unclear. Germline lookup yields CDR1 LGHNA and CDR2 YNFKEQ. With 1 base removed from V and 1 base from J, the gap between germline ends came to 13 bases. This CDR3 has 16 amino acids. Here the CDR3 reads CASSQGSRNSNTEAFF. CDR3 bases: TGTGCCAGCAGCCAAGGAAGTCGAAACTCGAACACTGAAGCTTTCTTT.

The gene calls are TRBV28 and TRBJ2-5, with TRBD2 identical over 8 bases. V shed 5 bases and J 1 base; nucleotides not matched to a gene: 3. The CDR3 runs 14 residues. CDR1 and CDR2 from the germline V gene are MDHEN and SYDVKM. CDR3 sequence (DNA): TGTGCCAGCAGTGAAGCGGGAGCCCAAGAGACCCAGTACTTC. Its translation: CASSEAGAQETQYF.

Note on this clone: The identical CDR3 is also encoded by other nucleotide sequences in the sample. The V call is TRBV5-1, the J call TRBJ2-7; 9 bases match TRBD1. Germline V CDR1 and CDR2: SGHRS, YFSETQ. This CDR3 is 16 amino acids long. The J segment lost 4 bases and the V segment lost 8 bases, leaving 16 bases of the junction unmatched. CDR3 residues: CASSPSLGQGQYEQYF. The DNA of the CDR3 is TGCGCCAGTAGCCCCTCGCTGGGACAGGGTCAATACGAGCAGTACTTC.

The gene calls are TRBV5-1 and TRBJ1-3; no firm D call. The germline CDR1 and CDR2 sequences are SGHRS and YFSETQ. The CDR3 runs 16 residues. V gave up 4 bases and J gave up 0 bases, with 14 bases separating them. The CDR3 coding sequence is TGCGCCAGCAGCCCATCGACGGGCAGCTCTGGAAACACCATATATTTT. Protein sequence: CASSPSTGSSGNTIYF.

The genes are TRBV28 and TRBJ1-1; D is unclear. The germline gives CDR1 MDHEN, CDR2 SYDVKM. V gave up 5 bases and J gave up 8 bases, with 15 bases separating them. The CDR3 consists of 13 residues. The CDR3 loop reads CASSGTQWSEAFF. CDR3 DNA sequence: TGTGCCAGCAGTGGAACGCAGTGGAGCGAAGCTTTCTTT.

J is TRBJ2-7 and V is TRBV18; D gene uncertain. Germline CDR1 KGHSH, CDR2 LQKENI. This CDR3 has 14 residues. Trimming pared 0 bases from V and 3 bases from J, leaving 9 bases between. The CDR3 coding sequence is TGTGCCAGCTCACCACCGGACGGATTCTACGAGCAGTACTTC. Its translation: CASSPPDGFYEQYF.